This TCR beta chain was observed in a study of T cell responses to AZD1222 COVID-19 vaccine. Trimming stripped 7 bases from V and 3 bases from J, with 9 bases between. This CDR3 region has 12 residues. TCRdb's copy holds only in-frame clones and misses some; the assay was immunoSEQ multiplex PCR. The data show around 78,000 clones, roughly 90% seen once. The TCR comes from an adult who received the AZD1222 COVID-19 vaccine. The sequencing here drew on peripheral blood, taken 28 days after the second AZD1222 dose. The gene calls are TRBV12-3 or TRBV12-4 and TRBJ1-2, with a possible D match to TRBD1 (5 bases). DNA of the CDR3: TGTGCCAGCACCGGACACCACTATGGCTACACCTTC. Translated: CASTGHHYGYTF.